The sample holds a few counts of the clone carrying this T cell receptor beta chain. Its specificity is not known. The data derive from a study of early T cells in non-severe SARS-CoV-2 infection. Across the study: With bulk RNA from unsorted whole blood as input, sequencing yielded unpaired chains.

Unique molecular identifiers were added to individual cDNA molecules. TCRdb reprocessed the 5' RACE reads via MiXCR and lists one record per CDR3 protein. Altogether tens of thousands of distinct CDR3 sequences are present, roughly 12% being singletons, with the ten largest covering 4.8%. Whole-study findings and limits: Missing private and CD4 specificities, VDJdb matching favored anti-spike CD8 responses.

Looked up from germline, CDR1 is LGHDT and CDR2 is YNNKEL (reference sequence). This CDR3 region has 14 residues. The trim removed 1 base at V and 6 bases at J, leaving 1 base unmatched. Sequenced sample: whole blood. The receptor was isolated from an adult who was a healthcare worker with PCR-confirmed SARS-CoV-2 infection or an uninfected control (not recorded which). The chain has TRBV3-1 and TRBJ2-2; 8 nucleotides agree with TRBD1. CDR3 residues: CASSQVQGAGELFF. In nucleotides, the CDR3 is TGTGCCAGCAGCCAAGTACAGGGGGCCGGGGAGCTGTTTTTT.